This TCR beta chain was captured in a study of resident and recirculating memory T cells in vitiligo. On the study more broadly: Whole samples, not sorted cells, were homogenized and used for genomic DNA extraction. Findings and caveats of the study: TCR sequences were not conserved across biopsy sites or patients.

Worth noting for this clone: Its specificity is unknown.

From germline, CDR1 is SGDLS and CDR2 YYNGEE. V shed 0 bases and J shed 2 bases, with 8 bases lying between them. The CDR3 is made up of 14 amino acids. No patient showed confetti depigmentation, a clinical sign of active disease. Anyone treated within the previous three months was excluded. This table comes from immunoSEQ multiplex PCR, and its TCRdb copy is limited to in-frame clones, with some not included. Here the sample spans 70,000 or so clones, 91% being singletons. Source material: blood. The rearrangement joins TRBV9 to TRBJ2-5; D is unclear. The TCR was taken from a male donor with vitiligo. The CDR3 is CASSVGASQETQYF. CDR3 in DNA: TGTGCCAGCAGCGTAGGCGCTAGTCAAGAGACCCAGTACTTC.